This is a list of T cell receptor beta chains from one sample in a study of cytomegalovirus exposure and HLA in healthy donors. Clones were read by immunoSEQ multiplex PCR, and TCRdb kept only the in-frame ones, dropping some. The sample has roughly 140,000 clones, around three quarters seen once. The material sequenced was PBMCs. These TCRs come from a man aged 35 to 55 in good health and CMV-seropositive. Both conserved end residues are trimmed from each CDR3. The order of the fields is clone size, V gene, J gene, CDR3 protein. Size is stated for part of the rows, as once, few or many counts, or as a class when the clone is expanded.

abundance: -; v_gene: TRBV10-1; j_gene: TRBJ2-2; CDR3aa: ASSGQMITGELF
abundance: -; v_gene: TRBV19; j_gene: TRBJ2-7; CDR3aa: ASSNPREAYEQY
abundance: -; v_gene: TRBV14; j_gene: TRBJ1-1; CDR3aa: ASSQAPGQGARDTEAF
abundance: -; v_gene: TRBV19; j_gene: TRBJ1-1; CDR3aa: ASGPSQQNTEAF
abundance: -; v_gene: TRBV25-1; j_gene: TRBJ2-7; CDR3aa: ASSPFGGSYEQY
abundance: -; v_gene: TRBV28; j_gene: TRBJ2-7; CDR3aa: ASIGGGDRVYEQY
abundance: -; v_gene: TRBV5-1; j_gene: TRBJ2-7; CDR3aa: ASSMGTSQEQY
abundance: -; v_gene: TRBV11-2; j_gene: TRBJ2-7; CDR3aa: ASSVRTRKV
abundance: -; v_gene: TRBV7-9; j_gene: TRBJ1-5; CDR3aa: ASSVGQGAIQPQH
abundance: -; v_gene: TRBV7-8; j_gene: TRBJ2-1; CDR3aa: ASSWGQGGRAREQF
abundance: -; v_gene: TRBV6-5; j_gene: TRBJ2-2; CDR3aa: ASRTGYGDTGELF
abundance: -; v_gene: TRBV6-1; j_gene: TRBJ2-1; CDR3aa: ASLPGTSGPNEQF
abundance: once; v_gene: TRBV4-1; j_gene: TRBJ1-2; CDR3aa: ASSQPGDYNYGYT
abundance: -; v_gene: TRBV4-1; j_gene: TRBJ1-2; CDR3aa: ASSQPGQPFTGYT
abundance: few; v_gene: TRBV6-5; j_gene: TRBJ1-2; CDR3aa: ASSNRLGLDGYT
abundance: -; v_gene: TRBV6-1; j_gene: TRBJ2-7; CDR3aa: ASIPGTSGPYEQY
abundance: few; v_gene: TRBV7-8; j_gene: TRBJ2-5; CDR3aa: ASSLARTQY
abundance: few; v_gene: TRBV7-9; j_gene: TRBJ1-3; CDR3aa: ASSAQAAGNTIY
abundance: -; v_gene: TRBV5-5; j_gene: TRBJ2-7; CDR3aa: ASSLGVGEQY
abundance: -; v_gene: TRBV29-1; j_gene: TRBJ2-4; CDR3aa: SAYGGTPKNIQY
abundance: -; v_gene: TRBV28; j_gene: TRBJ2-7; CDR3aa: ASSPRGVYEQY
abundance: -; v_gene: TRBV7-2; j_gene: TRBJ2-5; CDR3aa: ASSPVAGLQETQY
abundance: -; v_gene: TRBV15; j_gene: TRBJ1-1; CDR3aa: ATDRVGSGSQEAF
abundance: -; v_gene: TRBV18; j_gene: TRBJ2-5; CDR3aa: ASSLGREETQY
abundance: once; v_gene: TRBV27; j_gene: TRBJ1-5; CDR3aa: ASSGLGTADGNQPQH